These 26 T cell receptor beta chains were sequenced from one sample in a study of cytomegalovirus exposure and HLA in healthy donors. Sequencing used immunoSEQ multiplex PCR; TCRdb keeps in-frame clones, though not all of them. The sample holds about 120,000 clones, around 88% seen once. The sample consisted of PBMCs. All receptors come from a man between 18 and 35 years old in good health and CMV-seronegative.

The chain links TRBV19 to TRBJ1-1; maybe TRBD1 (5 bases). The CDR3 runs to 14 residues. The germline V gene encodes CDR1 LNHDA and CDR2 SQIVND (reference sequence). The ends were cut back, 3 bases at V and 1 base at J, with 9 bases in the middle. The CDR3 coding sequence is TGTGCCAGTAGTATTAGGACACAGAACACTGAAGCTTTCTTT. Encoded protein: CASSIRTQNTEAFF.

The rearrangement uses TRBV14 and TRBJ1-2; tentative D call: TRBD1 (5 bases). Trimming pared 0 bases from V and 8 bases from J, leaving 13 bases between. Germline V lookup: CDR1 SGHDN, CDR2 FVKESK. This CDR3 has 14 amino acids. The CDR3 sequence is CASSQEPGLGGYTF. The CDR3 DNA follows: TGTGCCAGCAGCCAAGAACCAGGGTTGGGAGGCTACACCTTC.

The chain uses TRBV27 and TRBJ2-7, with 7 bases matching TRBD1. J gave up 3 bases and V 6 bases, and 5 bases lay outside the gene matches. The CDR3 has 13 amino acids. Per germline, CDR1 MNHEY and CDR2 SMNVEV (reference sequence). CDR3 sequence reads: CASSYGQDYEQYF. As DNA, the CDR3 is TGTGCCAGCAGCTATGGACAGGACTACGAGCAGTACTTC.

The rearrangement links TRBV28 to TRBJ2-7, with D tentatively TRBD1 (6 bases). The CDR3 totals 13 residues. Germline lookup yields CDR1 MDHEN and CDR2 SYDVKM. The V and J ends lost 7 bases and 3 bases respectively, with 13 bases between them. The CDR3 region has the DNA TGTGCCAGCACGGGGACACCAATCTACGAGCAGTACTTC. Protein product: CASTGTPIYEQYF.

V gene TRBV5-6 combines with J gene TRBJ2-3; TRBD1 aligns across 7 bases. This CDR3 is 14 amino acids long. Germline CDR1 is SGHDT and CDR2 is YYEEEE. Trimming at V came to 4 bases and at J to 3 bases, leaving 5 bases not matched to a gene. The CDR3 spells CASSQGQTTDTQYF. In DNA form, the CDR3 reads TGTGCCAGCAGCCAGGGACAGACAACAGATACGCAGTATTTT.

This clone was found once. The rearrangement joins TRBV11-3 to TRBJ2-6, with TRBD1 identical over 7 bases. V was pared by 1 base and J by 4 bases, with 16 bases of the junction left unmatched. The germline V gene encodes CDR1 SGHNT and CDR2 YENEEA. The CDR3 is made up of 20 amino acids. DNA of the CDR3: TGTGCCAGCAGCTTAGTTCGTCGGTGGACAGGCAAAATCGGGGCCAACGTCCTGACTTTC. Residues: CASSLVRRWTGKIGANVLTF.

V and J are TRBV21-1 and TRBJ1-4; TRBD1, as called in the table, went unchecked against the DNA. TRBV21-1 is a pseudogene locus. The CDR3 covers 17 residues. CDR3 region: CASSPHPRTGLNEKLFF. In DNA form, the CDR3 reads TGTGCCAGCAGCCCCCACCCCCGGACAGGCCTCAATGAAAAACTGTTTTTT.

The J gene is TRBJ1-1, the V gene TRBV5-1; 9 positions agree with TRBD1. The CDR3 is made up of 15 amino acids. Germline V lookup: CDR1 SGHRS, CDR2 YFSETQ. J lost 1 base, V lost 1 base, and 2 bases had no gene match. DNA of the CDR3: TGCGCCAGCAGCTTGACAGGGGGCAGGAACACTGAAGCTTTCTTT. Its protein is CASSLTGGRNTEAFF.

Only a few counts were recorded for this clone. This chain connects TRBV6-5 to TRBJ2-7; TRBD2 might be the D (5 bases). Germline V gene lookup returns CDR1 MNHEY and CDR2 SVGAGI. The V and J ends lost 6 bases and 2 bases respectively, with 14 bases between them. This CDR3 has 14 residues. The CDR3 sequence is CASRASGGTYEQYF. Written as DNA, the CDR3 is TGTGCCAGCAGGGCCAGCGGAGGAACCTACGAGCAGTACTTC.

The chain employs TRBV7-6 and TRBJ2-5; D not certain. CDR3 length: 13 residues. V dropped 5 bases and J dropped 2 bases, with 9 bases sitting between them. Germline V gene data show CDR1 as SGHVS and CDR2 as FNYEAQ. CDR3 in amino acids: CASSPRVQETQYF. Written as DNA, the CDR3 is TGTGCCAGCAGCCCCCGCGTTCAAGAGACCCAGTACTTC.

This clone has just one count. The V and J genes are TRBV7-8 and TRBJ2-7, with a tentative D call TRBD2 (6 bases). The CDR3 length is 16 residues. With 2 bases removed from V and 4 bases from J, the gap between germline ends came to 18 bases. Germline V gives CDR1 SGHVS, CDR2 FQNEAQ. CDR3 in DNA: TGTGCCAGCAGCTTACCCGGTAGGCGGGGAGGATACGAGCAGTACTTC. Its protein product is CASSLPGRRGGYEQYF.

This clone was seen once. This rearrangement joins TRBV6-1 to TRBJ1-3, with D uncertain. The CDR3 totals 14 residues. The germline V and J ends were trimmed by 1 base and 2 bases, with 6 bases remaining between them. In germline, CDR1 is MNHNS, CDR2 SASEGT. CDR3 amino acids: CASSEESAGNTIYF. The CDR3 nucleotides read TGTGCCAGCAGTGAAGAGAGTGCTGGAAACACCATATATTTT.

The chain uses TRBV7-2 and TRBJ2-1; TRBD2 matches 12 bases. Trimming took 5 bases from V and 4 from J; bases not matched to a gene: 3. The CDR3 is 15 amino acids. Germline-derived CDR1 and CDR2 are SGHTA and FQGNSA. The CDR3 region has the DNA TGTGCCAGCAGCCCGACTAGCGGGGGTTACAATGAGCAGTTCTTC. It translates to CASSPTSGGYNEQFF.

The CDR3 sequence is CASSDIQGGELFF. The CDR3 DNA follows: TGTGCCAGCAGTGACATACAGGGCGGGGAGCTGTTTTTT. V is TRBV6-1 and J is TRBJ2-2; D is possibly TRBD1 (6 bases). Deletions cut 3 bases from V and 7 bases from J, with 9 bases between. Germline CDR1 is MNHNS and CDR2 is SASEGT. This CDR3 comprises 13 residues.

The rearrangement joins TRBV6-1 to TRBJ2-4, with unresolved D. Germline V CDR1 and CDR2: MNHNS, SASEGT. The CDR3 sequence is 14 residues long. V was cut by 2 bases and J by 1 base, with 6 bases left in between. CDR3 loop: CASSEPSAKNIQYF. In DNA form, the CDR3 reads TGTGCCAGCAGTGAACCGAGCGCCAAAAACATTCAGTACTTC.

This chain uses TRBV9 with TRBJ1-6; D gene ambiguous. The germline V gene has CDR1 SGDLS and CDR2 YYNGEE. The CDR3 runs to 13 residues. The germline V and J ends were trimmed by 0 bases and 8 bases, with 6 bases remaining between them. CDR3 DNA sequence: TGTGCCAGCAGCGTAGAGTCGGATTCACCCCTCCACTTT. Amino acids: CASSVESDSPLHF.

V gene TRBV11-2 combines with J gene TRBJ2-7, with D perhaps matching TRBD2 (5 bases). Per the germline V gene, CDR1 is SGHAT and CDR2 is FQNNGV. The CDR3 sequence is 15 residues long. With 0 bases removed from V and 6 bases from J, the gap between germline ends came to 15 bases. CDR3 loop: CASSLDSAGGLEQYF. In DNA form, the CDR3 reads TGTGCCAGCAGCTTAGATTCGGCAGGCGGGCTCGAGCAGTACTTC.

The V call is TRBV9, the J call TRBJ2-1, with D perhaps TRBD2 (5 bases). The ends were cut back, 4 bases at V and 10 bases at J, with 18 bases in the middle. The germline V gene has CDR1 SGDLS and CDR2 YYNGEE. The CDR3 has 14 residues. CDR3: CASSSRAGLGEQFF. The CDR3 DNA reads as TGTGCCAGCAGCTCTCGCGCGGGTCTTGGGGAGCAGTTCTTC.

The CDR3, as DNA: TGTGCCAGCAGCCAGGACAGACTTAGCAATCAGCCCCAGCATTTT. Translated, it gives CASSQDRLSNQPQHF. The rearrangement joins TRBV6-5 to TRBJ1-5, with D possibly TRBD1 on 6 matching bases. CDR1 and CDR2 (germline): MNHEY, SVGAGI. V was trimmed by 6 bases and J by 0 bases, leaving 12 bases between them. This CDR3 contains 15 residues.

The CDR3 DNA follows: TGTGCCAGCAGCTTATCGTTGGGTCAGGTCTCTGGAAACACCATATATTTT. Amino acid sequence: CASSLSLGQVSGNTIYF. This chain links TRBV7-2 with TRBJ1-3; D is undetermined. Trimming left V 2 bases short and J 0 bases short, with 14 bases between. CDR1 is SGHTA, CDR2 FQGNSA, per germline. The CDR3 contains 17 residues.

CDR3 bases: TGTGCCAGCAGCCATGGACTAGCGGGAGTCCTGGTCGCCGGGGAGCTGTTTTTT. Translated: CASSHGLAGVLVAGELFF. This chain joins TRBV11-2 and TRBJ2-2, with TRBD2 matching over 13 bases. Germline V gene lookup returns CDR1 SGHAT and CDR2 FQNNGV. The CDR3 has 18 amino acids. V gave up 5 bases and J gave up 6 bases; unmatched junction bases: 12.

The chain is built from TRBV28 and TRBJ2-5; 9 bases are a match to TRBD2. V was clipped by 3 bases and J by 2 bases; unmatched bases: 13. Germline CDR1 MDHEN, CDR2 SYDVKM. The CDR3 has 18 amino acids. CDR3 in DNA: TGTGCCAGCAGTTTCATAGGGATCCAGCGGGAGGCACAAGAGACCCAGTACTTC. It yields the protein CASSFIGIQREAQETQYF.

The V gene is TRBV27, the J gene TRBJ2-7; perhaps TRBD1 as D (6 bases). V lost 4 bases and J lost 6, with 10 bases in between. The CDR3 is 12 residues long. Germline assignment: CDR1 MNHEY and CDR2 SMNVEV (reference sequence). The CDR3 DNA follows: TGTGCCAGCAGTTGGGTAGGGGGCGAGCAGTACTTC. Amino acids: CASSWVGGEQYF.

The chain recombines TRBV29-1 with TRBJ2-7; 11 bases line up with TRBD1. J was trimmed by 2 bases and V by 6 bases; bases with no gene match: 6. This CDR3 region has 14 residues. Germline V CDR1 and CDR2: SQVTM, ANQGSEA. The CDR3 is CSVGEGQGAYEQYF. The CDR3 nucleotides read TGCAGCGTCGGAGAGGGACAGGGGGCCTACGAGCAGTACTTC.

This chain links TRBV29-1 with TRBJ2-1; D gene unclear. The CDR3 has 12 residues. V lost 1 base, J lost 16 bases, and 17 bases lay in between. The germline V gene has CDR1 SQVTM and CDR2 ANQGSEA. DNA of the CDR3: TGCAGCGTTGAAGTTGGCCCTAGTTTGTACTTCTTC. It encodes CSVEVGPSLYFF.

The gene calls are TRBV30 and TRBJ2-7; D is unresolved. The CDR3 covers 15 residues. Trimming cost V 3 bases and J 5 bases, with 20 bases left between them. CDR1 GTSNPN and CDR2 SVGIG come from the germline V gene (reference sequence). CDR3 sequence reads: CAWSLRGFIVDEQYF. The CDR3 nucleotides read TGTGCCTGGAGCCTTCGAGGTTTTATAGTAGACGAGCAGTACTTC.